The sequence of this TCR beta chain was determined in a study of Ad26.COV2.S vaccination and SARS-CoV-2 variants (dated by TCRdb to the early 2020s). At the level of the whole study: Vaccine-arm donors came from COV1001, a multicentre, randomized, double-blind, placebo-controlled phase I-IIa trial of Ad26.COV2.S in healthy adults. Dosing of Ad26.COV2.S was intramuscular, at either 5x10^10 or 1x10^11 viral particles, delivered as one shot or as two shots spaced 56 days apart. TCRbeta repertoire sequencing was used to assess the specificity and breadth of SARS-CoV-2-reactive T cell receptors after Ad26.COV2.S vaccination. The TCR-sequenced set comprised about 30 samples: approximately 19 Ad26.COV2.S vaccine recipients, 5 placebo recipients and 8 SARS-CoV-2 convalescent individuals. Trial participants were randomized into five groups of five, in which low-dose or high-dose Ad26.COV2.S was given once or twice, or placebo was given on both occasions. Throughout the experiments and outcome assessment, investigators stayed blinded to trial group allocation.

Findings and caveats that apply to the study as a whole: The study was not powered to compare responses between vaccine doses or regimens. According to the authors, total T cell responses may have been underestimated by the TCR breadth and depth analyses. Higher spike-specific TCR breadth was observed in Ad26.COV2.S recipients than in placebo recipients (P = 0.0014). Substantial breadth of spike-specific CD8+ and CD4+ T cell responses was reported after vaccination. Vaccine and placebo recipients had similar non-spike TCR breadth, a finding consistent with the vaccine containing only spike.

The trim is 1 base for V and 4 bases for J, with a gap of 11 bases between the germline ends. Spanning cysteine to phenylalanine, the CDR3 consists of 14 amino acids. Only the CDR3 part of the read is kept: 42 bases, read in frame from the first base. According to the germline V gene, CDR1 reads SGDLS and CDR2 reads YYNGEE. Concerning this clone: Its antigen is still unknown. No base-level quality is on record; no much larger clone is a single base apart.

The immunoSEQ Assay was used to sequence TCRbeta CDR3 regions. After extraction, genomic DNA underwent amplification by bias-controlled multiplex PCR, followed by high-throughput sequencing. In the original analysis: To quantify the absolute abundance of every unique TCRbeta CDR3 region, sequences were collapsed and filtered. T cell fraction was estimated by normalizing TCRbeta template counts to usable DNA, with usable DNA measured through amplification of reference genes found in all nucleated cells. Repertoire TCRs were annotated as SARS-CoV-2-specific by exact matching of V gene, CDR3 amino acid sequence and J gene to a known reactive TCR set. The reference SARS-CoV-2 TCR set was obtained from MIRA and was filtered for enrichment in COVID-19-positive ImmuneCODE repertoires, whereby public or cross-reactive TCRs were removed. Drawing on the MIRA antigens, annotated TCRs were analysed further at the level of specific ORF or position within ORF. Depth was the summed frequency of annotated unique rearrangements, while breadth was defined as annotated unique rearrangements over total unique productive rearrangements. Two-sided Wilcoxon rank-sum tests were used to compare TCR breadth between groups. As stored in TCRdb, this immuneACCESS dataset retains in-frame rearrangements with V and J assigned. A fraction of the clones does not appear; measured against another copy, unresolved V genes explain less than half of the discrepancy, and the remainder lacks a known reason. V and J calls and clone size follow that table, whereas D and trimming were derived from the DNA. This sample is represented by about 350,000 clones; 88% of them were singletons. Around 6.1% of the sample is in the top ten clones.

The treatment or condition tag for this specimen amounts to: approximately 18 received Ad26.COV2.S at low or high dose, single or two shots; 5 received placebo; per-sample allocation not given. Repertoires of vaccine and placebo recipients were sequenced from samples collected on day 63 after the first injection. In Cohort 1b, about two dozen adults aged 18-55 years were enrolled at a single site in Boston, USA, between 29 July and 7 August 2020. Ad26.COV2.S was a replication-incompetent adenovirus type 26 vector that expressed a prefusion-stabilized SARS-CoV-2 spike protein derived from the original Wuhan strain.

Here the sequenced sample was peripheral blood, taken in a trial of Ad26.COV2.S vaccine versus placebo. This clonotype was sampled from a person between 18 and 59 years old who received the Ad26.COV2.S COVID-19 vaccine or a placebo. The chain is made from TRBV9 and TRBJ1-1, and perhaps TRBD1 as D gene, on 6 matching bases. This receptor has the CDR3 CASSVRGGSTEAFF. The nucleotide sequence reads TGTGCCAGCAGCGTAAGGGGGGGATCCACTGAAGCTTTCTTT.